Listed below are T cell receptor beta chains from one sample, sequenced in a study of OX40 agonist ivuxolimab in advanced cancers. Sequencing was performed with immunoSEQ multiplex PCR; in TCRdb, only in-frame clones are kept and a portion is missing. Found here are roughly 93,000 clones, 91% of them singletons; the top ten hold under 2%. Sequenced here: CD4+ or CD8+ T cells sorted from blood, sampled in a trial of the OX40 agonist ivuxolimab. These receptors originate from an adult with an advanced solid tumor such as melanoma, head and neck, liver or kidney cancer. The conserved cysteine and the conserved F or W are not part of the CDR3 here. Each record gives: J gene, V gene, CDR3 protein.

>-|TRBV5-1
ASGPGGGGNEQY
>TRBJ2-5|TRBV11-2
ASSLGGSGFGETQY
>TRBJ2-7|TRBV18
ASSPGTSGSSEQY
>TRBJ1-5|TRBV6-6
ASSHADSNQPQH
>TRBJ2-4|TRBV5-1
ASSSGQGEDKNIQY
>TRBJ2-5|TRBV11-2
ASSLRRATETQY
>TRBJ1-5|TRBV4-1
ASSQDPTGVGAGQPQH
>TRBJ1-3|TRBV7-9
ATTLGGNTIY
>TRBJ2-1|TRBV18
ASSPRTSGVVSYNEQF
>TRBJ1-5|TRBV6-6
ASRGQGGSQPQH
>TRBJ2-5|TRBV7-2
ASSPNQGLAVQETQY
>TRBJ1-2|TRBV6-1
ASSEGGGFQNYGYT
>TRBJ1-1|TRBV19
ASSMLRGQKNTEAF
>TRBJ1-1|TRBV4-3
ASSRRENTEAF
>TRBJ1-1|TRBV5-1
ASSPNVANTEAF
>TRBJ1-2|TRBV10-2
ATSAGTGSGYT
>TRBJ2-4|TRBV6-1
ASKGAGGPTIQY
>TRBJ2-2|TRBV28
ASSSHSSGELF